This TCR beta chain comes out of a study of regulatory T cells in long-lasting Graves disease (dated by TCRdb to about 2021). With regard to the full study: To count as having persistent Graves' disease, a patient had to have received antithyroid drug treatment for over 5 years with TSH receptor autoantibodies remaining persistently positive. A total of 35 or so samples were covered by TCR sequencing, comprising some 13 persistent and approximately 20 newly diagnosed Graves' disease patients. The study took place in China and was registered as a clinical trial. Antithyroid drugs had been taken for approximately 9.5 years on average by persistent Graves' disease patients in the clinical cohort. This study used TCR sequencing and RNA sequencing of peripheral blood to compare persistent Graves' disease patients against newly diagnosed Graves' disease patients.

The time point label, as the study defines it: persistent/refractory GD, antithyroid drugs over 5 years with positive TRAb. For both TCR sequencing and RNA sequencing, RNA was extracted from PBMCs in TRIzol. The diagnosis of Graves' disease was made according to American Thyroid Association guidelines. The patients came from an endocrinology department in Xi'an, China. Each patient gave about 8.1 milliliters of peripheral blood, collected in an EDTA anticoagulant tube. PBMCs were isolated by Ficoll Paque Plus density gradient separation without further T cell sorting. An Agilent 2100 Bioanalyzer and agarose gel were used to check RNA quality, while a NanoDrop 2000 measured RNA concentration. This clonotype has at least ten counts. Its binding antigen is unknown. No much larger clone exists at a distance of one base, and base qualities are not known. For this chain, trimming is 6 bases at the V end and 3 bases at the J end, and the number of junction bases without a gene match is 7. Per the germline V gene (reference sequence), DFQATT is the CDR1 and SNEGSKA is the CDR2. The CDR3, from cysteine to phenylalanine, totals 14 residues. Only the CDR3 region is kept as DNA, spanning 42 bases read in frame from base 1.

Results and caveats for the whole study, not just this receptor: Lower TCR Shannon entropy and fewer highly expanded clones were observed in persistent Graves' disease patients than in newly diagnosed patients, which suggested clonal expansion. Persistent patients shared more public clonotypes among themselves (around 3,000) than newly diagnosed patients did (about 970). Persistent disease showed preferential use of TRBV28, TRBJ1-2 and TRBJ2-5, whereas newly diagnosed disease favored TRBV20-1 and TRBJ2-1. Sequencing and analysis were restricted to the TCR beta chain. Because the primary lesion, thyroid tissue, could not be accessed, the study looked at peripheral blood alone. The authors acknowledged the small sample size as a limitation that may reduce accuracy.

The library came from multiplex PCR. The instrument given in TCRdb is Illumina HiSeq 4000. CDR3 regions were amplified by Arm-PCR with iRepertoire HTBI primers to construct TCR beta libraries. Before sequencing, the PCR products went through gel purification. The original methods were these. Across samples, 60 to 75 TRBV and approximately 15 TRBJ segments were identified and used for gene usage analysis of CDR3 amino acid clonotypes. COPE and FqMerger were used to merge filtered high-quality paired reads into contigs. BLAST was used to align contigs to IMGT TRBV, TRBD and TRBJ reference genes, and CDR3 was defined according to IMGT. Highly expanded clones were defined as clonotypes with a frequency above 0.1%. Repertoire diversity was measured by Shannon entropy, and V-J evenness by the Gini coefficient. Public clonotypes were defined as clonotypes shared by more than one individual. TCRdb trimmed the raw reads at Q25, called clones with MiXCR and kept productive beta chains. For every CDR3 protein sequence, its rows merge into one entry that carries the most common genes and DNA. The authors' filters were not applied to this entry. Across this sample there are 400,000 to 500,000 distinct CDR3 sequences, with around 20% seen only once. The ten largest account for roughly 13% of the sample.

The sample in question was peripheral blood mononuclear cells (PBMCs), obtained when the disease was refractory, from a patient treated with antithyroid drugs. The receptor chain draws on TRBV20-1 and TRBJ2-5; 10 bases in the junction line up with TRBD2. The clonotype was recovered from a female donor with Graves disease. CDR3 reads: CSASGLAGEETQYF. The nucleotide sequence is given as TGCAGTGCCTCCGGGCTAGCGGGAGAAGAGACCCAGTACTTC.